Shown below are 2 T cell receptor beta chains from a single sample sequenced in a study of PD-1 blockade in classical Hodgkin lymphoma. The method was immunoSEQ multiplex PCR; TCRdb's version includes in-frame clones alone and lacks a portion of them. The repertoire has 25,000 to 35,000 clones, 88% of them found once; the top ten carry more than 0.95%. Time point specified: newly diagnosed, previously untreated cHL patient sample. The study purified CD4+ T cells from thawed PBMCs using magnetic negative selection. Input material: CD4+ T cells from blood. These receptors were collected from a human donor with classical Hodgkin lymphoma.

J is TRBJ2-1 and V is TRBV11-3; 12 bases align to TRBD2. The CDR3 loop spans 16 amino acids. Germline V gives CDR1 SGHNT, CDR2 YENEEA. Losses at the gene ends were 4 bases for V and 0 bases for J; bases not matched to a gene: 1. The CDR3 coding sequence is TGTGCCAGCAGCTCTAGCGGGAGGGGCTCCTACAATGAGCAGTTCTTC. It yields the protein CASSSSGRGSYNEQFF.

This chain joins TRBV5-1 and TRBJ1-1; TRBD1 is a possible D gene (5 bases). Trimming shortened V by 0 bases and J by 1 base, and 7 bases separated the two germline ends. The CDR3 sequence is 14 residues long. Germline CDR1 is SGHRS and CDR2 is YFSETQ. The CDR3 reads CASSLAGRNTEAFF. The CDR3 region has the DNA TGCGCCAGCAGCTTGGCAGGGAGGAACACTGAAGCTTTCTTT.